The clone carrying this T cell receptor beta chain was found a few times. What it binds is not known. The data originate from a study of identical twins. The CDR3 has 16 residues. Trimming removed 1 base from V and 3 bases from J, with 13 bases in between. Germline assignment: CDR1 LGHNA and CDR2 YSLEER. Study-level points and caveats: Beta clonotypes that were abundant in cord blood contained fewer insertions, a pattern absent from memory repertoires.

Unique molecular identifiers were present on cDNA, and template switching added a universal primer site. TCRdb analysed the 5' RACE reads with MiXCR anew, one entry per CDR3 protein. This table has approximately 210,000 distinct CDR3 sequences, 6% to 7% appearing once. The same sample was also studied in work on T cells expressing NK-cell markers.

The sample consisted of CD8+ T cells sorted from blood. The sequence was obtained from a woman aged 18-30 years in good health. The V gene is TRBV4-3, the J gene TRBJ2-1; D might be TRBD2 (5 bases). The CDR3 DNA follows: TGCGCCAGCAGCCAAGTGGCGGGTAAGGTCTACAATGAGCAGTTCTTC. Its protein product is CASSQVAGKVYNEQFF.